This T cell receptor beta chain stems from a study of T cell clonality in common variable immunodeficiency. Sequenced by immunoSEQ multiplex PCR; TCRdb stores in-frame clones only, minus some. The data show about 81,000 clones, with none appearing a single time. This clone was counted ten times or more. The junction departs from the called germline gene at one end, perhaps through a read error. The missing CDR3 end, 3 residues past where the read stops, is filled in from the germline J gene. The CDR3 loop spans 15 amino acids. Per the germline V gene, CDR1 is SSHAT and CDR2 is FNYEAQ (reference sequence).

This sequence originates from a person between 18 and 75 years old in good health. V and J are TRBV7-7 and TRBJ2-5; 7 nucleotides agree with TRBD1. The specimen sequenced was peripheral blood mononuclear cells. CDR3 region: CASSLVAGGQETQYF. Partial CDR3 DNA: TGTGCTAGCAGCTTAGTGGCAGGGGGCCAAGAGACC.